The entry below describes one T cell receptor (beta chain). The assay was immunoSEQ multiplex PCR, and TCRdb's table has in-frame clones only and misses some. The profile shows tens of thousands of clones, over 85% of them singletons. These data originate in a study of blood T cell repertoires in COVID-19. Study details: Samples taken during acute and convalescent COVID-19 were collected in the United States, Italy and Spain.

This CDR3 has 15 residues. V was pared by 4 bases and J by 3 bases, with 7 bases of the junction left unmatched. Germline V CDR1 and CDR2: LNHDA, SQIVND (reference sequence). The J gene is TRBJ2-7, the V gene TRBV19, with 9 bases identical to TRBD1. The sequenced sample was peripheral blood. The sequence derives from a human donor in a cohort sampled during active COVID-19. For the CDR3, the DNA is TGTGCCAGTAGTACGGGACAGGGTAAGGTCTACGAGCAGTACTTC. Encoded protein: CASSTGQGKVYEQYF. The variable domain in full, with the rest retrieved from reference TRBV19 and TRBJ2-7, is DGGITQSPKYLFRKEGQNVTLSCEQNLNHDAMYWYRQDPGQGLRLIYYSQIVNDFQKGDIAEGYSVSREKKESFPLTVTSAQKNPTAFYLCASSTGQGKVYEQYFGPGTRLTVT.